This is a list of T cell receptor beta chains from one sample in a study of cytomegalovirus exposure and HLA in healthy donors. Assay used: immunoSEQ multiplex PCR; TCRdb lists only in-frame clones, some missing. In the table there are fewer than 85,000 clones, roughly 92% of which are singletons. The sequenced sample was PBMCs. The receptors stem from a woman aged 18-30 years in good health and CMV-seronegative. The CDR3 runs from the conserved cysteine through the conserved F or W. The order of the fields is J gene, V gene, CDR3 protein.

J: TRBJ1-2
V: TRBV28
CDR3: CASSQPLTGATNYGYTF

J: TRBJ2-3
V: TRBV4-2
CDR3: CASSPQESGGRLGTQYF

J: TRBJ2-7
V: TRBV7-9
CDR3: CASSRSYEQYF

J: TRBJ2-2
V: TRBV7-3
CDR3: CASSTGYTGELFF

J: TRBJ1-2
V: TRBV6-5
CDR3: CASSYPGQGYYGYTF

J: TRBJ2-1
V: TRBV5-4
CDR3: CASSPSGTGGNEQFF

J: TRBJ1-2
V: TRBV7-9
CDR3: CASSPDGQANYYGYTF

J: TRBJ1-1
V: TRBV18
CDR3: CASSPPNREAEAFF

J: TRBJ2-2
V: TRBV9
CDR3: CASSPGGTGELFF

J: TRBJ1-4
V: TRBV9
CDR3: CASSVGQGATNEKLFF

J: TRBJ2-1
V: TRBV6-4
CDR3: CASSPGTSGGADEQFF

J: TRBJ1-5
V: TRBV6-6
CDR3: CASRELYSNQPQHF

J: TRBJ1-5
V: TRBV2
CDR3: CASQRGLSDSNQPQHF

J: TRBJ1-6
V: TRBV28
CDR3: CASSSQGVRSDNSPLHF

J: TRBJ1-1
V: TRBV19
CDR3: CASSKSGQLNTEAFF

J: TRBJ2-7
V: TRBV7-6
CDR3: CASSLATGSGYEQYF

J: TRBJ2-7
V: TRBV30
CDR3: CAWSGHAAYEQYF

J: TRBJ1-4
V: TRBV28
CDR3: CASQRGGNEKLFF

J: TRBJ1-5
V: TRBV27
CDR3: CASSSEQGASQPQHF

J: TRBJ2-3
V: TRBV2
CDR3: CASSEVGQTDTQYF

J: TRBJ2-2
V: TRBV5-1
CDR3: CASSLESGVNTGELFF

J: TRBJ2-7
V: TRBV9
CDR3: CASSVTFGEQYF

J: TRBJ2-1
V: TRBV9
CDR3: CASSVTSGGASFSNEQFF

J: TRBJ1-1
V: TRBV9
CDR3: CASSAQGYTEAFF

J: TRBJ2-2
V: TRBV7-6
CDR3: CASSGTSGRTGELFF

J: TRBJ2-2
V: TRBV6-5
CDR3: CASTQGLSMWGELFF

J: TRBJ1-1
V: TRBV2
CDR3: CASRADRSTNTEAFF

J: TRBJ2-3
V: TRBV10-3
CDR3: CATATASTDTQYF

J: TRBJ2-4
V: TRBV7-6
CDR3: CASSLDPPLAAGKNIQYF

J: TRBJ1-2
V: TRBV6-5
CDR3: CASNTGANYGYTF